This T cell receptor (beta chain) is drawn from a study of shared clonotypes between healthy human individuals. The overall study: Per donor, CD8 memory used one plate, CD8 naive used two, CD4 memory used three and CD4 naive used three.

The study, taken as a whole, reports: Several donors held approximately 4.5% of naive CD4 clonotypes in common. A reduction in generation probabilities was seen for non-shared clonotypes relative to those shared by all four donors.

CDR1 and CDR2 from the germline V gene are SEHNR and FQNEAQ (reference sequence). The CDR3 spans 13 residues. V was clipped by 5 bases and J by 5 bases, with 12 bases between them. Assay runs were performed at deep level. Produced via immunoSEQ multiplex PCR; TCRdb's table is partial and in-frame only. The sample lists roughly 2 million clones, 90% to 95% occurring once. Remarks on this clone: Its antigen remains unknown.

This receptor was obtained from a man aged 18 to 29 in good health. Sequenced material: naive CD4+ T cells sorted from blood. Subset reported: CD45RA+ positively selected. V usage is TRBV7-9 and J usage is TRBJ2-5; D is ambiguous. The CDR3 DNA sequence: TGTGCCAGCAGCCCTAGTAAAGCGGAGACCCAGTACTTC. Its translation: CASSPSKAETQYF.